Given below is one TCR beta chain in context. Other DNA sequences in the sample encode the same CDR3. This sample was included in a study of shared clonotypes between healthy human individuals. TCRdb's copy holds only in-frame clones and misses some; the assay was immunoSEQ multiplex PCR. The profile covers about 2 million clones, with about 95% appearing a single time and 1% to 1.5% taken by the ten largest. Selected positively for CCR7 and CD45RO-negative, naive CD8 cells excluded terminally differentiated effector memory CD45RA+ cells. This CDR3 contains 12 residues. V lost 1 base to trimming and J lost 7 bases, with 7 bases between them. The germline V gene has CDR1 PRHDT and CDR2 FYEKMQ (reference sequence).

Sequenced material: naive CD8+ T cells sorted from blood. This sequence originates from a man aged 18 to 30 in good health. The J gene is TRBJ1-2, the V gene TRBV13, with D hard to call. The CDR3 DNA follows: TGTGCCAGCAGCTTAGAGGGAAGTGGCTACACCTTC. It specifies CASSLEGSGYTF.